The sequence of this T cell receptor beta chain was determined in a study of OX40 agonist ivuxolimab in advanced cancers. Study-level background: Ivuxolimab was a fully human IgG2 agonistic monoclonal antibody targeting the costimulatory receptor OX40 (CD134). The monotherapy dose-escalation portion (N ≈ 50 patients) of the phase I ivuxolimab trial is reported in the paper. A male proportion of 70% to 90% and a mean age of 60 years, ranging from roughly 23 to 80, were recorded for the dose-escalation cohort. The point of sequencing TCRbeta in the periphery was to test whether ivuxolimab changed TCR sequence diversity and drove clonal T-cell expansion. Patients were allowed to have had prior anti-PD-1, anti-PD-L1 or anti-CTLA-4 therapy, and roughly two fifths of the dose-escalation patients had been treated with checkpoint inhibitors. Partial responses occurred in three dose-escalation patients, of whom one had hepatocellular carcinoma and two had cutaneous melanoma. Among the approximately 50 dose-escalation patients, about 20 had hepatocellular carcinoma, roughly 15 melanoma, 9 renal cell carcinoma and 9 head and neck cancer. Intravenous ivuxolimab was administered to patients every 2 weeks at six dose levels: 0.01, 0.1, 0.3, 1.5, 3 and 10 mg/kg. Broader findings and caveats from the paper: Clonal expansion of both CD4+ and CD8+ blood T cells was observed from baseline to week 6 at doses 0.1 to 3.0 mg/kg. In the 0.1-3.0 mg/kg groups, partial responders had among the lowest normalized peripheral clonal expansion, particularly in CD8+ T cells. After ivuxolimab, expanded clones were on average more numerous among CD8+ T cells than among CD4+ T cells. Low levels of normalized T-cell clonal expansion were also seen in some patients who did not respond. Which antigens the clonally expanded peripheral T cells were specific for was not determined.

On this clone: This receptor's antigen is unknown. The record has no base qualities; no much larger clone is one base away.

Genomic DNA was extracted from sorted cells for sequencing of the TCRbeta CDR3 region. TCRbeta CDR3 regions were sequenced using the immunoSEQ Assay. TCRdb re-hosts the immuneACCESS table, in-frame sequences only. Its copies lack some clones; in the studies checked, an unresolved V gene accounts for under half of them, and the cause for the rest is not known. The sample has about 73,000 clones on record, approximately 86% of them singletons. The ten largest make up under 0.75% of the sample. The trial excluded patients who had a history of autoimmune disease or who were on systemic immunosuppression. Peripheral blood for TCR sequencing was collected from all dose cohorts at baseline, on cycle 4 day 1, and on cycle 7 day 1. Samples came from an open-label, multicenter, first-in-human phase I dose-escalation trial of ivuxolimab. Adults with locally advanced or metastatic melanoma, renal cell carcinoma, hepatocellular carcinoma or head and neck squamous cell carcinoma were enrolled in the trial. Before TCR sequencing, CD4+ and CD8+ T cells were separately sorted from peripheral blood.

V sheds 0 bases and J sheds 5 bases, leaving 14 bases between their ends. The CDR3 runs 15 amino acids, cysteine and phenylalanine included. Just the 45-base CDR3 DNA is kept, in frame starting at base 1. CDR1 and CDR2, per the germline V gene, are MNHEY and SVGAGI. The V gene is TRBV6-5 and the J gene is TRBJ2-7; TRBD2 is a weak D gene call, 5 bases matching. The starting material was CD4+ or CD8+ T cells sorted from blood, obtained in a trial of the OX40 agonist ivuxolimab. The TCR sequence derives from an adult with an advanced solid tumor such as melanoma, head and neck, liver or kidney cancer. The sequenced DNA is TGTGCCAGCAGTTACTCAGTGGGAGCTGTCAACGAGCAGTACTTC. Translated, it gives CASSYSVGAVNEQYF.